Given below is one TCR beta chain in context. The target antigen is unknown. The data originate from a study of cytomegalovirus exposure and HLA in healthy donors. General observations from the study: High specificity and sensitivity for cytomegalovirus status were reported for the classifier. The listing of 150 to 200 TCR beta chains classed them as cytomegalovirus-associated.

Primers: 60 Vbeta forward and 13 Jbeta reverse. The repertoire was sequenced with immunoSEQ multiplex PCR; TCRdb's copy has only in-frame clones and lacks some. The sample contains roughly 100,000 clones, around 79% of which appear only once. CDR3 length: 15 amino acids. Per germline, CDR1 SEHNR and CDR2 FQNEAQ (reference sequence). The junction had 9 bases not matched to a gene; V was cut back by 3 bases and J by 5 bases. The V gene is TRBV7-9, the J gene TRBJ1-1; 7 bases map to TRBD1. Sequencing was done on a sample of PBMCs. The sequence was obtained from a man aged 45-65 years in good health and CMV-seropositive. CDR3 bases: TGTGCCAGCAGCTTCGAGGGGGCCGCAGGGACTGAAGCTTTCTTT. Translating gives CASSFEGAAGTEAFF.